The entry below gives a single T cell receptor (beta chain) sequence along with its context. Its antigen remains unknown. It was by 5' RACE with UMI labels that the TRB cDNA libraries were prepared. TCRdb re-called the 5' RACE reads, yielding one record per CDR3 amino acid sequence without DNA. The table for this sample gives fewer than 140,000 distinct CDR3 sequences. These data belong to a study of CXCR3-negative and CXCR3-positive naive CD8 T cells. Whole-study results and caveats: The TRB CDR3s that CXCR3-positive naive cells carried were more hydrophobic than those of CXCR3-negative naive cells.

CDR3 length equals 12 residues. Germline V CDR1 and CDR2: SQVTM, ANQGSEA. The rearrangement joins TRBV29-1 to TRBJ1-1. This receptor was identified in a human donor in good health. Some clones in this sample may be carry-over from other donors' samples. Material: naive CXCR3+ CD8+ T cells from blood. The subset is: CD45RO-CCR7+CD27+CD95- naive CD8+ T cells expressing CXCR3 (TNR3+). CDR3: CSVLDLNTEAFF.